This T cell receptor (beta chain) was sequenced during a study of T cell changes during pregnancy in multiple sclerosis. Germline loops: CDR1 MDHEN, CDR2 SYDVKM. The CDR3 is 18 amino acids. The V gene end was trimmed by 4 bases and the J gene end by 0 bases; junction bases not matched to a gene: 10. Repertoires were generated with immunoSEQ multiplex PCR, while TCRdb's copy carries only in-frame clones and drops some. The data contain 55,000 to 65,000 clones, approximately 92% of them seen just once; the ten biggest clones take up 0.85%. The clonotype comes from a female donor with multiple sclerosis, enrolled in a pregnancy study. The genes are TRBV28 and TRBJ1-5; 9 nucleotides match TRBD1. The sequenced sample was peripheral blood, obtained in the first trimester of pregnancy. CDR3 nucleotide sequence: TGTGCCAGCAGTTCGACGACAGGGGGGGTCTATAGCAATCAGCCCCAGCATTTT. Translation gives CASSSTTGGVYSNQPQHF. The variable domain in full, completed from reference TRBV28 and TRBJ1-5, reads DVKVTQSSRYLVKRTGEKVFLECVQDMDHENMFWYRQDPGLGLRLIYFSYDVKMKEKGDIPEGYSVSREKKERFSLILESASTNQTSMYLCASSSTTGGVYSNQPQHFGDGTRLSIL.